The 21 T cell receptor beta chains in this list originate from one sample, sequenced in a study of cytomegalovirus exposure and HLA in healthy donors. PCR amplification relied on 60 Vbeta primers (plus 13 Jbeta primers). Sequencing used immunoSEQ multiplex PCR; TCRdb keeps in-frame clones, though not all of them. Of about 37,000 clones in the sample, around 70% were seen once. The sequencing input was PBMCs. These receptor sequences come from a young man in good health and CMV-seronegative.

This clone was seen a handful of times. The chain has TRBV19 and TRBJ1-3, with TRBD1 identical over 9 bases. Germline loops: CDR1 LNHDA, CDR2 SQIVND (reference sequence). The J segment lost 0 bases and the V segment lost 10 bases, leaving 4 bases of the junction unmatched. CDR3 length equals 14 residues. CDR3 bases: TGTGCCACTGGGACAGGGAGCTCTGGAAACACCATATATTTT. It is translated as CATGTGSSGNTIYF.

CDR3 in amino acids: CASSLATGGETQYF. Written as DNA, the CDR3 is TGTGCCAGCAGCTTAGCGACAGGGGGAGAGACCCAGTACTTC. The chain links TRBV7-9 to TRBJ2-5; 9 bases are shared with TRBD1. The CDR3 consists of 14 residues. V trimming: 0 bases; J trimming: 4 bases; junction bases outside the gene matches: 0. Germline CDR1 is SEHNR and CDR2 is FQNEAQ (reference sequence).

The CDR3: CASSYRLGGGRETQYF. The CDR3 DNA reads TGTGCCAGCAGTTACAGACTCGGGGGGGGCCGGGAGACCCAGTACTTC. The chain recombines TRBV6-5 with TRBJ2-5, with 8 bases matching TRBD2. The CDR3 consists of 16 residues. Per the germline V gene, CDR1 is MNHEY and CDR2 is SVGAGI. After removal of 2 bases from V and 5 bases from J, the junction contained 10 bases not matched to a gene.

The chain uses TRBV6-5 and TRBJ1-6; tentatively, D is TRBD1 (6 bases). With 4 bases removed from V and 6 bases from J, the gap between germline ends came to 7 bases. The CDR3 extends over 13 amino acids. CDR1 and CDR2 (germline): MNHEY, SVGAGI. The CDR3 is CASSSGVNSPLHF. The CDR3 DNA reads TGTGCCAGCAGTTCAGGGGTTAATTCACCCCTCCACTTT.

V usage is TRBV2 and J usage is TRBJ1-5; D is uncertain. CDR3 length equals 16 residues. Per the germline V gene, CDR1 is SNHLY and CDR2 is FYNNEI. Deletions cut 3 bases from V and 8 bases from J, with 20 bases between. CDR3 nucleotides: TGTGCCAGCAGTGACCTCCGGGTTAAATCGGTTAAGCCCCAGCATTTT. Its protein product is CASSDLRVKSVKPQHF.

This clone has just a few counts. The gene calls are TRBV30 and TRBJ1-5; D gene uncertain. Germline V gene data show CDR1 as GTSNPN and CDR2 as SVGIG (reference sequence). The CDR3 runs to 14 residues. Between the trimmed V and J ends, which lost 1 base and 1 base, there was a span of 8 bases. CDR3 bases: TGTGCCTGGAGTGGGCAGATAAGCAATCAGCCCCAGCATTTT. As protein: CAWSGQISNQPQHF. Supplemented by reference TRBV30 and TRBJ1-5, the full variable domain reads SQTIHQWPATLVQPVGSPLSLECTVEGTSNPNLYWYRQAAGRGLQLLFYSVGIGQISSEVPQNLSASRPQDRQFILSSKKLLLSDSGFYLCAWSGQISNQPQHFGDGTRLSIL.

The chain couples TRBV2 to TRBJ2-7, with 10 bases fitting TRBD1. The V gene's germline CDR1 is SNHLY and CDR2 FYNNEI. The V and J ends lost 8 bases and 2 bases, in that order; junction bases with no gene match: 12. CDR3 length: 16 amino acids. The CDR3 sequence: CASLPDRTGGPYEQYF. DNA of the CDR3: TGTGCCAGCCTACCCGATAGGACAGGGGGGCCCTACGAGCAGTACTTC.

The chain has TRBV9 and TRBJ1-3, with D uncertain. Germline CDR1 reads SGDLS; CDR2 reads YYNGEE. This CDR3 comprises 15 residues. Trimming shortened V by 0 bases and J by 0 bases, and 7 bases separated the two germline ends. The CDR3: CASSVEAHSGNTIYF. The CDR3 bases are TGTGCCAGCAGCGTAGAAGCCCACTCTGGAAACACCATATATTTT.

The chain is built from TRBV7-3 and TRBJ2-3; 9 bases map to TRBD2. The CDR3 has 15 residues. The ends lost 1 base at V and 6 bases at J; junction bases unmatched: 5. Germline assignment: CDR1 SGHTA and CDR2 FQGTGA. For the CDR3, the DNA is TGTGCCAGCAGCTTAATGAGCGGGGGGCGCGATACGCAGTATTTT. Encoded protein: CASSLMSGGRDTQYF.

The chain links TRBV19 to TRBJ2-2; 7 bases fit TRBD1. The CDR3 length is 13 residues. CDR1 is LNHDA and CDR2 is SQIVND in the germline V gene (reference sequence). V was pared by 6 bases and J by 5 bases, with 3 bases of the junction left unmatched. The CDR3 bases are TGTGCCAGTAGCCCACAGGGGACCGGGGAGCTGTTTTTT. Translation: CASSPQGTGELFF.

The chain uses TRBV7-2 and TRBJ2-5; 8 nucleotides match TRBD2. Germline assignment: CDR1 SGHTA and CDR2 FQGNSA. This CDR3 is 14 amino acids long. The V segment lost 3 bases and the J segment 5 bases; nucleotides outside the gene matches: 5. CDR3 amino acids: CASSFGTRSETQYF. DNA for the CDR3: TGTGCCAGCAGCTTTGGGACTAGGAGTGAGACCCAGTACTTC.

V usage is TRBV7-9 and J usage is TRBJ2-7, with 8 bases aligning to TRBD1. V lost 6 bases and J lost 6; bases outside the gene matches: 10. CDR3 length equals 14 residues. The germline CDR1 and CDR2 sequences are SEHNR and FQNEAQ (reference sequence). CDR3 loop: CASRPLGQGSEQYF. The CDR3 coding sequence is TGTGCCAGCAGACCCCTAGGACAGGGCAGCGAGCAGTACTTC.

The chain carries TRBV6-5 and TRBJ2-1; a weak D match, TRBD2 (5 bases). The CDR3 runs 14 residues. CDR1 MNHEY and CDR2 SVGAGI come from the germline V gene. V lost 3 bases to trimming and J lost 8 bases, with 14 bases between them. The CDR3 nucleotides read TGTGCCAGCAGTTATTCTAGCAGGTCCGATGAGCAGTTCTTC. Its translation is CASSYSSRSDEQFF.

V usage is TRBV5-1 and J usage is TRBJ2-1; 7 nucleotides line up with TRBD2. With 1 base clipped from V and 7 bases from J, the junction kept 5 bases outside the gene matches. This CDR3 has 14 amino acids. Germline V gene data show CDR1 as SGHRS and CDR2 as YFSETQ. The CDR3 DNA sequence: TGCGCCAGCAGCTTGCCAGCGGGGAGGAATGAGCAGTTCTTC. It specifies CASSLPAGRNEQFF.

The chain employs TRBV5-1 and TRBJ2-7, with 7 nucleotides matching TRBD1. Trimming removed 4 bases from V and 5 bases from J; junction bases left unmatched: 9. The CDR3 sequence is 14 residues long. Looked up from germline, CDR1 is SGHRS and CDR2 is YFSETQ. CDR3 in DNA: TGCGCCAGCAGCATGACAGGGTCTACCCACGAGCAGTACTTC. This translates into CASSMTGSTHEQYF.

The DNA of the CDR3 is TGTGCCAGCAGCTTACCCAAAGGGACAGAGATTGCAACTAATGAAAAACTGTTTTTT. Protein: CASSLPKGTEIATNEKLFF. The chain is built from TRBV7-9 and TRBJ1-4; 7 positions match TRBD1. Germline V gene sequence: CDR1 SEHNR, CDR2 FQNEAQ (reference sequence). The CDR3 has 19 amino acids. The V segment lost 2 bases and the J segment 0 bases; nucleotides outside the gene matches: 12. The full variable domain, its missing parts supplied by reference TRBV7-9 and TRBJ1-4, is DTGVSQNPRHKITKRGQNVTFRCDPISEHNRLYWYRQTLGQGPEFLTYFQNEAQLEKSRLLSDRFSAERPKGSFSTLEIQRTEQGDSAMYLCASSLPKGTEIATNEKLFFGSGTQLSVL.

The CDR3 reads CASSVTGSLGEQYF. CDR3 in DNA: TGTGCCAGCAGCGTGACAGGGTCTCTTGGCGAGCAGTACTTC. The chain recombines TRBV5-8 with TRBJ2-7, with TRBD1 matching over 7 bases. Unmatched junction bases numbered 10, after V lost 4 bases and J lost 6 bases. There are 14 residues in the CDR3. Germline CDR1 and CDR2: SGHTS and YDEGEE.

The genes are TRBV15 and TRBJ2-7; 9 bases match TRBD1. Germline V gene lookup returns CDR1 LNHNV and CDR2 YYDKDF (reference sequence). V lost 0 bases to trimming and J lost 3 bases; unmatched junction nucleotides: 9. The CDR3 sequence is 17 residues long. The CDR3 DNA reads as TGTGCCACCAGCAGAGAAATCGGGACAGGGATATACTACGAGCAGTACTTC. It encodes CATSREIGTGIYYEQYF.

The chain's CDR3 is CASSATGNTEAFF. The CDR3 DNA reads TGTGCCAGCAGCGCAACAGGGAACACTGAAGCTTTCTTT. The chain is built from TRBV2 and TRBJ1-1, with a tentative D call TRBD1 (5 bases). CDR1 and CDR2 (germline): SNHLY, FYNNEI. V was trimmed by 6 bases and J by 1 base, leaving 9 bases between them. CDR3 length equals 13 residues.

The rearrangement uses TRBV10-2 and TRBJ1-2; D may be TRBD1 (6 bases). CDR3 length: 12 amino acids. Germline CDR1 WSHSY, CDR2 SAAADI. The V end lost 6 bases, the J end lost 5 bases, and 10 bases lay between the germline ends. The CDR3, as DNA: TGCGCCAGCAGCGACAGGACGTATGGCTACACCTTC. Translated: CASSDRTYGYTF.

This clone rates as medium-sized (0.01 to 0.1%). The gene calls are TRBV6-5 and TRBJ1-3; D unresolved. The CDR3 has 16 amino acids. Germline loops: CDR1 MNHEY, CDR2 SVGAGI. Trimming left V 0 bases short and J 0 bases short, with 9 bases between. The CDR3 sequence: CASSYSREHSGNTIYF. CDR3 nucleotide sequence: TGTGCCAGCAGTTACTCCCGGGAACACTCTGGAAACACCATATATTTT.